This T cell receptor (beta chain) was identified in a study of OX40 agonist ivuxolimab in advanced cancers. This CDR3 is 14 amino acids long. The V and J ends lost 4 bases and 4 bases respectively, with 13 bases between them. CDR1 and CDR2 (germline): SGHDN, FVKESK. The repertoire was sequenced with immunoSEQ multiplex PCR; TCRdb's copy has only in-frame clones and lacks some. The sample holds around 63,000 clones, roughly 78% seen once. This clone was found once. This specimen consisted of CD4+ or CD8+ T cells sorted from blood, obtained in a trial of the OX40 agonist ivuxolimab. The rearrangement links TRBV14 to TRBJ1-2; the D gene is possibly TRBD1 (6 bases). The sequence was obtained from an adult with an advanced solid tumor such as melanoma, head and neck, liver or kidney cancer. Here the CDR3 DNA reads TGTGCCAGCAGCCGACAGGATCTGGCCTATGGCTACACCTTC. Translation gives CASSRQDLAYGYTF.